The clone carrying this T cell receptor (beta chain) was seen just once. The sample originates from a study of T cells in Graves' hyperthyroidism and ophthalmopathy. Trimming took 3 bases from V and 5 from J; bases not matched to a gene: 7. This CDR3 comprises 14 residues. The germline V gene encodes CDR1 DFQATT and CDR2 SNEGSKA (reference sequence). Exclusion criteria comprised uncontrolled infection, other autoimmune disease, pregnancy or lactation. The study based diagnoses on clinical symptoms, serum thyroxine and TRAb, thyroid ultrasound and orbital computed tomography. Amplification of TCR beta CDR3 regions used RNA as the template. First-round RT-PCR targeting the TCR CDR3 was performed with the HTBI primer set. Via MiXCR, TCRdb re-called the multiplex PCR reads, giving one row per CDR3 protein. In the table there are 500,000 to 650,000 distinct CDR3 sequences, 40% to 55% of which are singletons.

What was sequenced was peripheral blood or thyroid tissue (not recorded which). The chain links TRBV20-1 to TRBJ1-1; 9 bases agree with TRBD1. The source of this sequence is an adult woman with Graves' disease, either hyperthyroidism or ophthalmopathy (not recorded which). CDR3 sequence (DNA): TGCAGTGCTAGTACAGGGGGCGGGGGGACTGAAGCTTTCTTT. Translation: CSASTGGGGTEAFF.